This T cell receptor beta chain was sequenced during a study of blood T cell repertoires in COVID-19. Study summary: The United States, Italy and Spain supplied acute and convalescent COVID-19 samples. PBMCs, B-cell-depleted T cells, or T cells were the source of the cDNA or gDNA that made up the material.

Living in under 30 US areas, the participants were between about 18 and 100 years of age. Study processing details: Using reference gene primer amplification, nucleated cell counts were estimated. Profiled with immunoSEQ multiplex PCR; TCRdb holds only in-frame clones, not every one. V, J and clone size are those of that table, while D and trimming were read from the DNA. The sample comprises hundreds of thousands of clones, approximately 83% of which are singletons, and 3% to 4% rests with the top ten. The sample comprised PBMCs or T cells enriched from blood (not recorded which). The sequence derives from a woman in her thirties or forties with acute COVID-19.

The CDR3 region has the DNA TGTGCCAGCAGCGGGGGACTATCAACCTCCTACGAGCAGTACTTC. Protein product: CASSGGLSTSYEQYF. The chain combines TRBV7-9 with TRBJ2-7, with 7 bases matching TRBD2. Germline CDR1 and CDR2: SEHNR and FQNEAQ (reference sequence). With V trimmed by 5 bases and J by 0 bases, 7 bases remained unmatched. The CDR3 covers 15 residues.